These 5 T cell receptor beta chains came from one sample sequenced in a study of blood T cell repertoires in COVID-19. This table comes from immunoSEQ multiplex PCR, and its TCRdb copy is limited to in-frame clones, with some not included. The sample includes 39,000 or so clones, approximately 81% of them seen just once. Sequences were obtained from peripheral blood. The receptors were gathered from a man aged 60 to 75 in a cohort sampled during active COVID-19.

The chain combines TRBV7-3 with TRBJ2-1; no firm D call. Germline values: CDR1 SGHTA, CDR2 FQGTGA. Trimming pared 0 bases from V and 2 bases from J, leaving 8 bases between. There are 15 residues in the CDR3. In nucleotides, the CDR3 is TGTGCCAGCAGCTTAACCCAAGCACCCTACAATGAGCAGTTCTTC. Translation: CASSLTQAPYNEQFF.

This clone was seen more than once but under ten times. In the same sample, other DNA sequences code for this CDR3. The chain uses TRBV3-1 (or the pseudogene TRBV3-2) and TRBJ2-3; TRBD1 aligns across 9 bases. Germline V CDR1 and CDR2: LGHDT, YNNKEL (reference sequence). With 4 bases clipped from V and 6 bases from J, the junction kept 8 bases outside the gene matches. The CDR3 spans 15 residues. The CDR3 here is CASSPRDRDTDTQYF. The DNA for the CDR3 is TGTGCCAGCAGCCCCCGGGACAGGGATACCGATACGCAGTATTTT.

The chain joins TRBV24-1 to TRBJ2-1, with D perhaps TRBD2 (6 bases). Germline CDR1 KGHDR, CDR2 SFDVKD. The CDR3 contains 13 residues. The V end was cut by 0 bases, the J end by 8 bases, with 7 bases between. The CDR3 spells CATSDLGGYEQFF. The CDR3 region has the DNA TGTGCCACCAGTGATTTGGGGGGGTATGAGCAGTTCTTC.

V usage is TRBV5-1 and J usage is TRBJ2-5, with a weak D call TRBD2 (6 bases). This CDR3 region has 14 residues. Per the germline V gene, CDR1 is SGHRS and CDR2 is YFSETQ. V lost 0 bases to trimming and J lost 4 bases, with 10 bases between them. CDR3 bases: TGCGCCAGCAGCTTGGGAGGAGGGAGAGAGACCCAGTACTTC. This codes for CASSLGGGRETQYF.

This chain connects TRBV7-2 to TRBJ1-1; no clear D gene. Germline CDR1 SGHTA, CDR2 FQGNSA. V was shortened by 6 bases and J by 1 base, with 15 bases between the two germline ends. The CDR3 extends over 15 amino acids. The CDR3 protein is CASSLTQVQNTEAFF. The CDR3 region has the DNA TGTGCCAGCAGTTTAACTCAGGTCCAGAACACTGAAGCTTTCTTT.